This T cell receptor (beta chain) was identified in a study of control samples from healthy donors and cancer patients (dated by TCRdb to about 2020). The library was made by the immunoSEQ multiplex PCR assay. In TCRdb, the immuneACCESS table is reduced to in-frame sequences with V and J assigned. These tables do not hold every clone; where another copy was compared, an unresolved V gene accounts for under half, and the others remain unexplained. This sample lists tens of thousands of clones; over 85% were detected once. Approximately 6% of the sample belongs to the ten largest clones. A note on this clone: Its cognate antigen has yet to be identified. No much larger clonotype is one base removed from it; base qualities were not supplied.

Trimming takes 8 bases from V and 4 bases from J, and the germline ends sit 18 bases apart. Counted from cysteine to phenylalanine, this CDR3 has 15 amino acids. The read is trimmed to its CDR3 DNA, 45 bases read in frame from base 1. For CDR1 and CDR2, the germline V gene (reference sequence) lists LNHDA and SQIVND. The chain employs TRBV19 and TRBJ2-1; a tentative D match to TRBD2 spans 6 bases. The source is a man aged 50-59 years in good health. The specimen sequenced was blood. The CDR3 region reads CASRDRRGEYNEQFF. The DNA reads TGTGCCAGTCGCGATCGGAGGGGCGAGTACAATGAGCAGTTCTTC.